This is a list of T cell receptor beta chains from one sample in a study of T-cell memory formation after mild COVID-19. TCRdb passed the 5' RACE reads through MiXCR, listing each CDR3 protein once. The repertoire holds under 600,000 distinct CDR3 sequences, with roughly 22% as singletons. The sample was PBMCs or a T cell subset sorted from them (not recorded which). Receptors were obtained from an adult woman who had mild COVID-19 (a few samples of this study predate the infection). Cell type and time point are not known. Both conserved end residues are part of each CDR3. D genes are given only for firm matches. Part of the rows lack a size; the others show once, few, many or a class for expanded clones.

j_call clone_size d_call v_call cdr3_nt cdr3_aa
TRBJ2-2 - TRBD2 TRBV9 TGTGCCAGCAGCCCACTGACTAGCGGGGGGAACACCGGGGAGCTGTTTTTT CASSPLTSGGNTGELFF
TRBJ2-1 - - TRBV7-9 TGTGCCAGCAGCTTAAGAGATAGCGGCCTTTGGGATGAGCAGTTCTTC CASSLRDSGLWDEQFF
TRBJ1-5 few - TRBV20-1 TGCAGTGCTAGTCTCCGAGCCCAGCCTCAGGAGCCCCAGCATTTT CSASLRAQPQEPQHF
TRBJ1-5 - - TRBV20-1 TGCAGTGCACCCTCAGCTGTCGGAGAACAGCCCCAGCATTTT CSAPSAVGEQPQHF
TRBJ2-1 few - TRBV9 TGTGCCAGCAGCGTAAGTCGGGTGCAAAGCTCCTACAATGAGCAGTTCTTC CASSVSRVQSSYNEQFF
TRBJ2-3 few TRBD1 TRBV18 TGTGCCAGCTCACCGCGGACAGGGGAAGATACGCAGTATTTT CASSPRTGEDTQYF
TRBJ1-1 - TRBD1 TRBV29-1 TGCAGCGTTGAAACAGGGGGTATCACTGAAGCTTTCTTT CSVETGGITEAFF
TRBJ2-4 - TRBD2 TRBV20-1 TGCAGTGCTAGAGCCCAGACTAGCGGGAAAGCCAAAAACATTCAGTACTTC CSARAQTSGKAKNIQYF
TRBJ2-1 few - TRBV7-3 TGTGCCAGCAGCCCCCAAGGGGGGGGCCCCTACAATGAGCAGTTCTTC CASSPQGGGPYNEQFF
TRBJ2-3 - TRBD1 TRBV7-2 TGTGCCAGCAGTAGAAAAGGGACAGGGCTCACAGATACGCAGTATTTT CASSRKGTGLTDTQYF
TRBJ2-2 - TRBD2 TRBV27 TGTGCCAGCTCTGATAGCGGGAGGGTATCCGGGGAGCTGTTTTTT CASSDSGRVSGELFF
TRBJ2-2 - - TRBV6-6 TGTGCCAGCAGTTACTCGAGGCAGGGCTACACCGGGGAGCTGTTTTTT CASSYSRQGYTGELFF
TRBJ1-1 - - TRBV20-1 TGCAGTGTCCGTCTGAACACTGAAGCTTTCTTT CSVRLNTEAFF
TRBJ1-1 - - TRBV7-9 TGTGCCAGCAGCTTAAGAGCGGACACTGAAGCTTTCTTT CASSLRADTEAFF
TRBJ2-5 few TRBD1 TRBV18 TGTGCCAGCTCACCTGAGGGGGCGCGAGAGACCCAGTACTTC CASSPEGARETQYF
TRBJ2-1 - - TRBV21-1 TGTGCCAGCAGCACAGAGACTTTTACAATGAAGCAGTTCTTC CASSTETFTMKQFF
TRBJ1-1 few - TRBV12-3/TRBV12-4 TGTGCCAGCGGGGCAGGGATGAACACTGAAGCTTTCTTT CASGAGMNTEAFF
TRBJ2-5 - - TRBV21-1 TGTGCCAGCAGCAAAAGGGTTGAGGGGGGGCCTGGAGGGACCCAGTACTTC CASSKRVEGGPGGTQYF
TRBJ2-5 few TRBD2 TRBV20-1 TGCAGTGCTAGAGATCCACTCGGGGGGCAAGAGACCCAGTACTTC CSARDPLGGQETQYF
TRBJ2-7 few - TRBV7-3 TGTGCCAGCGGCCGGGGAAGCTCCTACGAGCAGTACTTC CASGRGSSYEQYF
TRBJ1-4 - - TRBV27 TGTGCCAGCTCGCGGGGGGTAGGAGCGAAACTGTTTTTT CASSRGVGAKLFF
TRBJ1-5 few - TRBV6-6 TGTGCCAGCGGAGAGAATCAGCCCCAGCATTTT CASGENQPQHF
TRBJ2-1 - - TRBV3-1 TGTGCCAGCAGCCCCCGCGTCGGGTCCACGTACAATGAGCAGTTCTTC CASSPRVGSTYNEQFF
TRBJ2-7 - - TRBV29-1 TGCAGCGTTGTGGAAGGAAGCTACGAGCAGTACTTC CSVVEGSYEQYF
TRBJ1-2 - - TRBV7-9 TGTGCCAGCAGCTTGTGGACCTCGTATGGCTACACCTTC CASSLWTSYGYTF
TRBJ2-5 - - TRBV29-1 TGCAGCGGATCCCGGTGGGGGAACCAAGAGACCCAGTACTTC CSGSRWGNQETQYF
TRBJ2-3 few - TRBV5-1 TGCGCCAGCAGCTGGGGACTTACTCCAGGCCAAGATACGCAGTATTTT CASSWGLTPGQDTQYF
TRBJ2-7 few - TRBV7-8 TGTGCCAGCAGTTTAGGAAGCCCCCGAGCCTACGAGCAGTACTTC CASSLGSPRAYEQYF
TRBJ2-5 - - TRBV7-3 TGTGCCAGCAGCTTAACGAGGGGACCCCAAGAGACCCAGTACTTC CASSLTRGPQETQYF